What follows are 5 T cell receptor beta chains derived from one specimen sequenced in a study of OX40 agonist ivuxolimab in advanced cancers. Clones were read by immunoSEQ multiplex PCR, and TCRdb kept only the in-frame ones, dropping some. The sample lists under 80,000 clones, approximately 90% occurring once. Sequences were derived from CD4+ or CD8+ T cells sorted from blood, sampled in a trial of the OX40 agonist ivuxolimab. The source of these receptors is an adult with an advanced solid tumor such as melanoma, head and neck, liver or kidney cancer.

The chain employs TRBV5-1 and TRBJ1-5; TRBD1 matches at 7 bases. J lost 2 bases, V lost 0 bases, and 5 bases had no gene match. The CDR3 contains 16 residues. CDR1 is SGHRS and CDR2 is YFSETQ in the germline V gene. The DNA for the CDR3 is TGCGCCAGCAGCTTGGAGGCAGGGGGACGCAATCAGCCCCAGCATTTT. Translation gives CASSLEAGGRNQPQHF. Full variable domain (missing parts from reference TRBV5-1 and TRBJ1-5): KAGVTQTPRYLIKTRGQQVTLSCSPISGHRSVSWYQQTPGQGLQFLFEYFSETQRNKGNFPGRFSGRQFSNSRSEMNVSTLELGDSALYLCASSLEAGGRNQPQHFGDGTRLSIL.

This chain links TRBV4-2 with TRBJ2-5; maybe TRBD1 (5 bases). Germline V CDR1 and CDR2: LGHNA, YNFKEQ. The CDR3 loop spans 15 amino acids. The V end was cut by 1 base, the J end by 5 bases, with 14 bases between. The CDR3 is CASSQVSGPGETQYF. The CDR3 DNA follows: TGTGCCAGCAGCCAAGTGTCCGGGCCAGGGGAGACCCAGTACTTC.

The rearrangement joins TRBV9 to TRBJ1-1, with D perhaps TRBD1 (5 bases). CDR3 length: 15 amino acids. V was cut by 0 bases and J by 1 base, with 10 bases left in between. Germline V gene data show CDR1 as SGDLS and CDR2 as YYNGEE. The CDR3 is CASSVGGTGNTEAFF. As DNA, the CDR3 is TGTGCCAGCAGCGTAGGGGGGACGGGGAACACTGAAGCTTTCTTT.

This chain uses TRBV18 with TRBJ2-3, with D hard to call. The CDR3 consists of 13 residues. CDR1 and CDR2 (germline): KGHSH, LQKENI. V dropped 3 bases and J dropped 0 bases, with 4 bases sitting between them. Here the CDR3 reads CASSPYSTDTQYF. CDR3 coding DNA: TGTGCCAGCTCACCCTATAGCACAGATACGCAGTATTTT.

This chain connects TRBV18 to TRBJ1-6; D gene unclear. The CDR3 spans 13 residues. From germline, CDR1 is KGHSH and CDR2 LQKENI. V dropped 3 bases and J dropped 8 bases, with 8 bases sitting between them. Written as DNA, the CDR3 is TGTGCCAGCTCACCCGTAGGCGATTCACCCCTCCACTTT. This gives the protein CASSPVGDSPLHF.